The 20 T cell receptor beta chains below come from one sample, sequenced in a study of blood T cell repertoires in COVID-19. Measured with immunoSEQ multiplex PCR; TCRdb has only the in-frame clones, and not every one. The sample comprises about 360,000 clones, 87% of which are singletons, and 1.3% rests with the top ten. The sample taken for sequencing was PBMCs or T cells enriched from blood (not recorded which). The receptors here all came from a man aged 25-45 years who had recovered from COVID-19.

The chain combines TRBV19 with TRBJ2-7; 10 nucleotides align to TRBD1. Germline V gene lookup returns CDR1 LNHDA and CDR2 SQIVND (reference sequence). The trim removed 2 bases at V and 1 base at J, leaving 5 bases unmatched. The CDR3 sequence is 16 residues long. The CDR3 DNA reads TGTGCCAGTAGTATAAGACAGGGGGCTAGATCCTACGAGCAGTACTTC. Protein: CASSIRQGARSYEQYF.

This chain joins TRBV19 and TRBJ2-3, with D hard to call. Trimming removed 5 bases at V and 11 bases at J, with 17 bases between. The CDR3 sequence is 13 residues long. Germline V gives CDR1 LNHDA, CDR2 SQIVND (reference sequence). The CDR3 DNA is TGTGCCAGTAGTCACGAATATGGTATTAGGCAGTATTTT. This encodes CASSHEYGIRQYF.

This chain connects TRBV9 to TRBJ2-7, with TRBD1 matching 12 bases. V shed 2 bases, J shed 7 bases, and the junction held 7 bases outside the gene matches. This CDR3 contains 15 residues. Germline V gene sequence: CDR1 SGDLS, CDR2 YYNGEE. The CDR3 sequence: CASSVAGQGALEQYF. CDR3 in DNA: TGTGCCAGCAGCGTGGCGGGACAGGGGGCCTTAGAGCAGTACTTC.

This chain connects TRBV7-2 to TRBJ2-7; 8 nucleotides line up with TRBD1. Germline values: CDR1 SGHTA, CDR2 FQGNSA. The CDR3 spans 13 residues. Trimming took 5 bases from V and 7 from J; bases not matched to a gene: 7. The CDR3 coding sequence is TGTGCCAGCAGCCTTTGGACAGGGCGAGAGCAGTACTTC. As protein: CASSLWTGREQYF.

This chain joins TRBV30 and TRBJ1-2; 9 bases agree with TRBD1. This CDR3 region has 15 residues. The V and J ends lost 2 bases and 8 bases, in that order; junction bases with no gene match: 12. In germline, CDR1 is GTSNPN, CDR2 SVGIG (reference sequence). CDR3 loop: CAWSRQGVTSGGYTF. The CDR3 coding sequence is TGTGCCTGGAGTAGACAGGGGGTTACCTCTGGGGGCTACACCTTC.

CDR3 residues: CAWSAGTGLYEQYF. DNA for the CDR3: TGTGCCTGGAGCGCCGGGACAGGGCTCTACGAGCAGTACTTC. The rearrangement uses TRBV30 and TRBJ2-7; 9 bases align to TRBD1. CDR1 and CDR2 (germline): GTSNPN, SVGIG (reference sequence). Germline trimming cut 3 bases from V and 3 bases from J; bases unmatched to any gene: 6. This CDR3 has 14 residues.

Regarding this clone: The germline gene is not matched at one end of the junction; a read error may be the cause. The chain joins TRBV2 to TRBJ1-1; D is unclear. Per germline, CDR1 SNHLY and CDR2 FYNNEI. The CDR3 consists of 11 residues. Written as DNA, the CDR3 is TGTGCCAGCAGGGAAGTGTTAGAAGCTTTCTTT. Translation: CASREVLEAFF.

CDR3 sequence reads: CASSLRQGQANYGYTF. The CDR3 coding sequence is TGCGCCAGCAGCCTGCGACAGGGACAAGCTAACTATGGCTACACCTTC. This chain uses TRBV5-1 with TRBJ1-2, with 7 bases fitting TRBD1. V trimming: 4 bases; J trimming: 0 bases; junction bases outside the gene matches: 9. Germline CDR1 reads SGHRS; CDR2 reads YFSETQ. This CDR3 spans 16 amino acids.

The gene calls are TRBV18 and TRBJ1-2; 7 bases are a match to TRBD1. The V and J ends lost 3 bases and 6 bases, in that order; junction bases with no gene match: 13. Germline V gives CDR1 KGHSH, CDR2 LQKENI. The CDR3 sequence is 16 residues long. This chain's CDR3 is CASSPSVQGDGNGYTF. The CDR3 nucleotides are TGTGCCAGCTCACCCAGCGTTCAGGGGGATGGGAATGGCTACACCTTC.

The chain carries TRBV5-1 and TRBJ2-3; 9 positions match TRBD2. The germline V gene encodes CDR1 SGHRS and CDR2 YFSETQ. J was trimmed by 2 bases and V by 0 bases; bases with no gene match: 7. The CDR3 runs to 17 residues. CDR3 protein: CASSLGVTSGHTDTQYF. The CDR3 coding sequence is TGCGCCAGCAGCTTGGGTGTTACTAGCGGGCACACAGATACGCAGTATTTT.

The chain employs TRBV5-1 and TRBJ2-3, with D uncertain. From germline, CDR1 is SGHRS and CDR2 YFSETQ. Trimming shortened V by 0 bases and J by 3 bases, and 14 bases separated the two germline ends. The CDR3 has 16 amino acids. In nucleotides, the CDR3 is TGCGCCAGCAGCTTGGTCCCCCGGGTGCAAACAGATACGCAGTATTTT. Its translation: CASSLVPRVQTDTQYF.

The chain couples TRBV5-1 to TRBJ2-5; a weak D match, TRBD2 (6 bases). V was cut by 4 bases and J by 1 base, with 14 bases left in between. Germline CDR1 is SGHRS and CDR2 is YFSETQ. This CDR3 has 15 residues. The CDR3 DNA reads TGCGCCAGCAGCCCCAATGCGGGGACCCAAGAGACCCAGTACTTC. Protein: CASSPNAGTQETQYF.

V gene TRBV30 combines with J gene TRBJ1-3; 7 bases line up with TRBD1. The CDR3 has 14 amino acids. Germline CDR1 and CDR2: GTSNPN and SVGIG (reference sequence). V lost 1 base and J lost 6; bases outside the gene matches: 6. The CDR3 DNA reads TGTGCCTGGAGTGAAGGGACAGTGGAAAACACCATATATTTT. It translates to CAWSEGTVENTIYF.

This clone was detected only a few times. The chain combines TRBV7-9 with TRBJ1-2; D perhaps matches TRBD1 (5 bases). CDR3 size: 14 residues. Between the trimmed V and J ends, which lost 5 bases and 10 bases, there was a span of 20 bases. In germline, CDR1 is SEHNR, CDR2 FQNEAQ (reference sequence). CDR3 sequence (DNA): TGTGCCAGCAGCGCCAGGGTCTCGCTATCTGTCTACACCTTC. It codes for CASSARVSLSVYTF.

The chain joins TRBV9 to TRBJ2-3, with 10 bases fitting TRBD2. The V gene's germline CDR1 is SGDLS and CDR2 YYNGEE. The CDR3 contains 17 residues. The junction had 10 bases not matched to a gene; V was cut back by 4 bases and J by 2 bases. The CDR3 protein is CASSPRSSGGLTDTQYF. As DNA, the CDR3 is TGTGCCAGCAGCCCGCGCTCTAGCGGGGGACTCACAGATACGCAGTATTTT.

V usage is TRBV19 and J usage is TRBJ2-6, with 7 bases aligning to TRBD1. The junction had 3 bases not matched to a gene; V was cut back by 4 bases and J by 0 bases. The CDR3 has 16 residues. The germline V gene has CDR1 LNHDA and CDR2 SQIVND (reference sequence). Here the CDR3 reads CASSKDRISGANVLTF. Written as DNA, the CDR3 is TGTGCCAGTAGTAAGGACAGGATCTCTGGGGCCAACGTCCTGACTTTC. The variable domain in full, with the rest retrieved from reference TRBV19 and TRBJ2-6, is DGGITQSPKYLFRKEGQNVTLSCEQNLNHDAMYWYRQDPGQGLRLIYYSQIVNDFQKGDIAEGYSVSREKKESFPLTVTSAQKNPTAFYLCASSKDRISGANVLTFGAGSRLTVL.

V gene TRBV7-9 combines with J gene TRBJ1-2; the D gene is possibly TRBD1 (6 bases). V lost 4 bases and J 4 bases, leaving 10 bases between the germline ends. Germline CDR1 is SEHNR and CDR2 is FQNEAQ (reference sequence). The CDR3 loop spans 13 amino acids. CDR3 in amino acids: CASSSSTGYGYTF. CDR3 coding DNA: TGTGCCAGCAGCTCCTCGACAGGCTATGGCTACACCTTC.

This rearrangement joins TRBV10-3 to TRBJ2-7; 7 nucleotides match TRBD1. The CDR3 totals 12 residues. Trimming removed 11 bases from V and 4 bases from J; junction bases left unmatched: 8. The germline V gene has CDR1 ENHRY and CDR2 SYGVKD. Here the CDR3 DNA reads TGTGCCGCCCGGACAGGTTCGTACGAGCAGTACTTC. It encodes CAARTGSYEQYF.

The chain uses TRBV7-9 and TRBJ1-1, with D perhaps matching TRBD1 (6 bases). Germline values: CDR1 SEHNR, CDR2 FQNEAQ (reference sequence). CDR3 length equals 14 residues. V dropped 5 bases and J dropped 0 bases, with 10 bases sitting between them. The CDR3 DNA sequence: TGTGCCAGCAGCCCGGACAGACTGAACACTGAAGCTTTCTTT. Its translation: CASSPDRLNTEAFF.

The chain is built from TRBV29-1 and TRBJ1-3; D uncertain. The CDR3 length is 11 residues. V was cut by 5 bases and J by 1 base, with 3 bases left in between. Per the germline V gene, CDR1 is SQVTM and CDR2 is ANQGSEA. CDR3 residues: CSVQSGNTIYF. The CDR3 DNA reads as TGCAGCGTTCAGTCTGGAAACACCATATATTTT.